Presented here are 29 T cell receptor beta chains from one specimen sequenced in a study of control samples from healthy donors and cancer patients. Sequencing was performed with immunoSEQ multiplex PCR; in TCRdb, only in-frame clones are kept and a portion is missing. The sample lists some 220,000 clones, about 95% seen once, with approximately 1.4% in the top ten. The specimen sequenced was blood. The receptors shown here come from a man between 45 and 60 years old in good health.

This clone occurred once. The chain recombines TRBV7-3 with TRBJ2-1; 11 positions agree with TRBD2. The CDR3 is made up of 14 amino acids. V lost 5 bases and J lost 4; bases outside the gene matches: 1. Germline lookup yields CDR1 SGHTA and CDR2 FQGTGA. The CDR3: CASSPSGGYNEQFF. The CDR3 DNA follows: TGTGCCAGCAGCCCTAGCGGGGGGTACAATGAGCAGTTCTTC. Looking up the rest from reference TRBV7-3 and TRBJ2-1 gives the full variable domain: GAGVSQTPSNKVTEKGKYVELRCDPISGHTALYWYRQSLGQGPEFLIYFQGTGAADDSGLPNDRFFAVRPEGSVSTLKIQRTERGDSAVYLCASSPSGGYNEQFFGPGTRLTVL.

The chain couples TRBV3-1 (or the pseudogene TRBV3-2) to TRBJ2-7; 7 positions agree with TRBD2. The V gene end was trimmed by 4 bases and the J gene end by 2 bases; junction bases not matched to a gene: 5. The V gene's germline CDR1 is LGHDT and CDR2 YNNKEL (reference sequence). The CDR3 contains 14 residues. This CDR3 is CASSPSSGTYEQYF. The CDR3 DNA is TGTGCCAGCAGCCCATCTAGCGGAACCTACGAGCAGTACTTC.

The J gene is TRBJ2-2, the V gene TRBV6-2 or TRBV6-3, with D possibly matching TRBD1 (5 bases). The V gene lost 2 bases and the J gene lost 2 bases, with 12 bases spanning the gap. The germline V gene has CDR1 MNHEY and CDR2 SVGEGT. This CDR3 comprises 16 residues. CDR3 amino acids: CASSYGGGANTGELFF. The DNA for the CDR3 is TGTGCCAGCAGTTACGGCGGTGGGGCTAACACCGGGGAGCTGTTTTTT.

The rearrangement links TRBV28 to TRBJ1-2, with 7 bases lining up with TRBD1. With 1 base clipped from V and 6 bases from J, the junction kept 8 bases outside the gene matches. The CDR3 runs 15 residues. Germline V gene sequence: CDR1 MDHEN, CDR2 SYDVKM. The CDR3 coding sequence is TGTGCCAGCAGTTTATTCGGCAGGGGGGGAAATGGCTACACCTTC. This codes for CASSLFGRGGNGYTF.

The chain has TRBV5-1 and TRBJ2-1; a possible D gene is TRBD2 (7 bases). This CDR3 comprises 14 residues. Germline V gene data show CDR1 as SGHRS and CDR2 as YFSETQ. The V end was cut by 6 bases, the J end by 6 bases, with 16 bases between. The CDR3 DNA follows: TGCGCCAGCAACAGGGAGGGGCCGATCAATGAGCAGTTCTTC. Its protein is CASNREGPINEQFF.

The chain uses TRBV5-6 and TRBJ2-5; 7 nucleotides match TRBD1. CDR1 SGHDT and CDR2 YYEEEE come from the germline V gene. This CDR3 is built from 14 residues. The ends lost 2 bases at V and 5 bases at J; junction bases unmatched: 6. The DNA of the CDR3 is TGTGCCAGCAGCTTAGTACAGGGGTTTGAGACCCAGTACTTC. This sequence encodes CASSLVQGFETQYF.

The chain employs TRBV5-1 and TRBJ1-1, with D uncertain. The germline gives CDR1 SGHRS, CDR2 YFSETQ. The CDR3 is 12 residues long. V was trimmed by 0 bases and J by 3 bases, leaving 3 bases between them. CDR3 in amino acids: CASSLEDTEAFF. As DNA, the CDR3 is TGCGCCAGCAGCTTGGAGGACACTGAAGCTTTCTTT.

The rearrangement joins TRBV3-1 (or the pseudogene TRBV3-2) to TRBJ2-3; D remains unclear. Trimming stripped 4 bases from V and 5 bases from J, with 7 bases between. The germline CDR1 and CDR2 sequences are LGHDT and YNNKEL (reference sequence). CDR3 size: 12 residues. In nucleotides, the CDR3 is TGTGCCAGCAGCCCCAGTGGAGATACGCAGTATTTT. It translates to CASSPSGDTQYF.

The chain couples TRBV29-1 to TRBJ2-5, with 9 bases identical to TRBD1. Germline V gene lookup returns CDR1 SQVTM and CDR2 ANQGSEA. The CDR3 length is 13 residues. The V and J ends lost 7 bases and 4 bases, in that order; junction bases with no gene match: 7. The CDR3 bases are TGCAGCGCGACAGGGGGGCGCGGAGAGACCCAGTACTTC. Protein product: CSATGGRGETQYF.

The genes are TRBV28 and TRBJ1-5, with D uncertain. The CDR3 is 16 residues long. Germline-derived CDR1 and CDR2 are MDHEN and SYDVKM. Trimming left V 5 bases short and J 4 bases short, with 18 bases between. CDR3 sequence reads: CASSVSPGDENQPQHF. CDR3 DNA sequence: TGTGCCAGCAGTGTCTCACCCGGGGATGAGAATCAGCCCCAGCATTTT. The full variable domain, its missing parts supplied by reference TRBV28 and TRBJ1-5, is DVKVTQSSRYLVKRTGEKVFLECVQDMDHENMFWYRQDPGLGLRLIYFSYDVKMKEKGDIPEGYSVSREKKERFSLILESASTNQTSMYLCASSVSPGDENQPQHFGDGTRLSIL.

J is TRBJ1-6 and V is TRBV2; D possibly corresponds to TRBD1 (6 bases). The CDR3 is 12 amino acids. Between the trimmed V and J ends, which lost 8 bases and 9 bases, there was a span of 11 bases. The germline gives CDR1 SNHLY, CDR2 FYNNEI. The CDR3 DNA reads as TGTGCCAGCCGGGGGCCCCTTTCACCCCTCCACTTT. It codes for CASRGPLSPLHF. Drawing the rest from reference TRBV2 and TRBJ1-6, the complete variable domain is EPEVTQTPSHQVTQMGQEVILRCVPISNHLYFYWYRQILGQKVEFLVSFYNNEISEKSEIFDDQFSVERPDGSNFTLKIRSTKLEDSAMYFCASRGPLSPLHFGNGTRLTVT.

This chain connects TRBV10-3 to TRBJ1-5, with a possible D match to TRBD1 (5 bases). This CDR3 has 15 amino acids. The germline V gene has CDR1 ENHRY and CDR2 SYGVKD. Trimming cost V 5 bases and J 9 bases, with 20 bases left between them. The CDR3 DNA reads TGTGCCATCAGTTCCGGGACGGGAGATCCGGGGCCCCAGCATTTT. It translates to CAISSGTGDPGPQHF.

The chain couples TRBV30 to TRBJ2-5, with 8 positions matching TRBD2. Looked up from germline, CDR1 is GTSNPN and CDR2 is SVGIG (reference sequence). The length of the CDR3 is 14 residues. Germline trimming cut 2 bases from V and 5 bases from J; bases unmatched to any gene: 7. CDR3 nucleotides: TGTGCCTGGAGTACCGGGGGGGCCGTGGAGACCCAGTACTTC. This gives the protein CAWSTGGAVETQYF.

The gene calls are TRBV24-1 and TRBJ1-2; 9 bases map to TRBD1. The germline V gene has CDR1 KGHDR and CDR2 SFDVKD. V trimming: 7 bases; J trimming: 3 bases; junction bases outside the gene matches: 17. The CDR3 runs 18 residues. The CDR3 DNA reads as TGTGCCACCAGCGAGAGCGAAACCGGGACAGGGTTGGACTATGGCTACACCTTC. Its translation: CATSESETGTGLDYGYTF.

This rearrangement joins TRBV9 to TRBJ2-7; D is uncertain. The V gene's germline CDR1 is SGDLS and CDR2 YYNGEE. V dropped 3 bases and J dropped 5 bases, with 15 bases sitting between them. The CDR3 extends over 14 amino acids. The DNA for the CDR3 is TGTGCCAGCAGCGGTGTGGACCCTCCCCACGAGCAGTACTTC. Its protein is CASSGVDPPHEQYF.

This chain connects TRBV7-8 to TRBJ1-5, with TRBD1 identical over 9 bases. The ends lost 1 base at V and 6 bases at J; junction bases unmatched: 1. The germline V gene encodes CDR1 SGHVS and CDR2 FQNEAQ. The CDR3 runs 14 residues. CDR3 nucleotides: TGTGCCAGCAGCTTAGGGGACAGGGCTCAGCCCCAGCATTTT. Its protein is CASSLGDRAQPQHF.

This rearrangement joins TRBV27 to TRBJ2-5; no definite D call. Germline CDR1 and CDR2: MNHEY and SMNVEV (reference sequence). This CDR3 comprises 11 residues. V lost 5 bases, J lost 9 bases, and 10 bases lay in between. DNA of the CDR3: TGTGCCAGCAGTCCCGGTGGGGCCCAGTACTTC. Amino acid sequence: CASSPGGAQYF.

V and J are TRBV6-5 and TRBJ2-3; a weak D match, TRBD2 (6 bases). The CDR3 covers 14 residues. The V end lost 7 bases, the J end lost 1 base, and 12 bases lay between the germline ends. Germline CDR1 and CDR2: MNHEY and SVGAGI. This chain's CDR3 is CASKVGGGTDTQYF. The CDR3 DNA is TGTGCCAGCAAGGTTGGCGGGGGCACAGATACGCAGTATTTT.

The chain recombines TRBV7-2 with TRBJ2-7, with D unclear. The germline gives CDR1 SGHTA, CDR2 FQGNSA. Trimming cost V 4 bases and J 2 bases, with 3 bases left between them. The CDR3 runs 11 residues. CDR3 in amino acids: CASSSTYEQYF. For the CDR3, the DNA is TGTGCCAGCAGCTCCACCTACGAGCAGTACTTC.

The chain uses TRBV11-2 and TRBJ2-2; D uncertain. The CDR3 is 13 amino acids. V lost 3 bases and J lost 2, with 4 bases in between. Per the germline V gene, CDR1 is SGHAT and CDR2 is FQNNGV. The DNA of the CDR3 is TGTGCCAGCAGCTTCTCAAACACCGGGGAGCTGTTTTTT. It specifies CASSFSNTGELFF.

The gene calls are TRBV24-1 and TRBJ2-3; D possibly matches TRBD1 or TRBD2 (5 bases each). The CDR3 contains 14 residues. In germline, CDR1 is KGHDR, CDR2 SFDVKD. V was pared by 4 bases and J by 3 bases, with 10 bases between. The CDR3 loop reads CATSDRDVTDTQYF. The CDR3 DNA reads as TGTGCCACCAGTGACAGGGACGTTACAGATACGCAGTATTTT.

This chain links TRBV5-4 with TRBJ1-6; 9 bases align to TRBD1. The germline V gene encodes CDR1 SGHNT and CDR2 YYREEE (reference sequence). The CDR3 has 16 residues. The V and J ends lost 2 bases and 9 bases, in that order; junction bases with no gene match: 9. The CDR3 spells CASSLPGQGRGSPLHF. The CDR3 bases are TGTGCCAGCAGCTTACCGGGACAGGGACGTGGTTCACCCCTCCACTTT.

This clone was seen a single time. The chain has TRBV28 and TRBJ1-5; a weak D match, TRBD1 (5 bases). The germline V gene has CDR1 MDHEN and CDR2 SYDVKM. V lost 10 bases and J lost 5, with 15 bases in between. The CDR3 has 13 residues. CDR3 in amino acids: CATEEGKYQPQHF. For the CDR3, the DNA is TGTGCCACCGAGGAGGGGAAGTATCAGCCCCAGCATTTT.

The chain joins TRBV24-1 to TRBJ2-2; D may be TRBD1 or TRBD2 (5 bases each). V lost 6 bases and J 6 bases, leaving 7 bases between the germline ends. CDR1 is KGHDR and CDR2 is SFDVKD in the germline V gene. The CDR3 covers 12 residues. DNA of the CDR3: TGTGCCACCAGTAGAGGGGCCGGGGAGCTGTTTTTT. It yields the protein CATSRGAGELFF.

The V and J genes are TRBV30 and TRBJ2-7, with D tentatively TRBD1 (5 bases). CDR3 length: 12 residues. Germline assignment: CDR1 GTSNPN and CDR2 SVGIG (reference sequence). The ends were cut back, 4 bases at V and 5 bases at J, with 12 bases in the middle. CDR3 region: CAWTRQQNEQYF. DNA for the CDR3: TGTGCCTGGACACGACAGCAGAACGAGCAGTACTTC.

The V gene is TRBV5-1, the J gene TRBJ1-1; TRBD1 is a possible D gene (5 bases). The CDR3 extends over 15 amino acids. Germline CDR1 reads SGHRS; CDR2 reads YFSETQ. V gave up 4 bases and J gave up 4 bases, with 17 bases separating them. In DNA form, the CDR3 reads TGCGCCAGCAGCCGGGACTCTCCAAGGACCACTGAAGCTTTCTTT. Translated, it gives CASSRDSPRTTEAFF. Combining the CDR3 with reference TRBV5-1 and TRBJ1-1 gives the whole variable domain KAGVTQTPRYLIKTRGQQVTLSCSPISGHRSVSWYQQTPGQGLQFLFEYFSETQRNKGNFPGRFSGRQFSNSRSEMNVSTLELGDSALYLCASSRDSPRTTEAFFGQGTRLTVV.

Turning to this clone: This CDR3 is also generated by other DNA sequences in the sample. This chain connects TRBV28 to TRBJ1-1; 7 bases line up with TRBD1. Unmatched junction bases numbered 10, after V lost 7 bases and J lost 2 bases. The CDR3 totals 15 residues. Germline V CDR1 and CDR2: MDHEN, SYDVKM. The CDR3 DNA reads as TGTGCCAGCACCCTTGCCGGGACAGCAAACACTGAAGCTTTCTTT. Translation: CASTLAGTANTEAFF.

The chain's CDR3 is CASSGLAGGTDTQYF. CDR3 in DNA: TGTGCCAGCAGCGGACTAGCGGGGGGAACAGATACGCAGTATTTT. This sequence joins TRBV5-6 and TRBJ2-3; 14 nucleotides line up with TRBD2. V gave up 4 bases and J gave up 3 bases; unmatched junction bases: 1. Germline loops: CDR1 SGHDT, CDR2 YYEEEE. This CDR3 has 15 amino acids.

V gene TRBV28 combines with J gene TRBJ2-5; D gene unclear. V shed 6 bases and J shed 4 bases, with 12 bases lying between them. Germline V gene data show CDR1 as MDHEN and CDR2 as SYDVKM. The CDR3 spans 13 residues. The CDR3 region has the DNA TGTGCCAGCAGGGACCTTAAGCCAGAGACCCAGTACTTC. This codes for CASRDLKPETQYF.